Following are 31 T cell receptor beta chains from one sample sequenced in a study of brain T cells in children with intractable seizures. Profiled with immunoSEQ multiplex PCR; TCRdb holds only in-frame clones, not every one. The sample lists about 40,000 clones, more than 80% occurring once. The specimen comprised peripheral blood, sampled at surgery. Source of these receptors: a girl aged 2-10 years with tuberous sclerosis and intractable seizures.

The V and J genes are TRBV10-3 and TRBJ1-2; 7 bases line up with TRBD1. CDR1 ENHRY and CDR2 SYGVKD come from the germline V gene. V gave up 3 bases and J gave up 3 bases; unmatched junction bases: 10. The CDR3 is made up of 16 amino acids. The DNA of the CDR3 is TGTGCCATCAGTGATCCGACAGGGAGCATCTACTATGGCTACACCTTC. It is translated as CAISDPTGSIYYGYTF.

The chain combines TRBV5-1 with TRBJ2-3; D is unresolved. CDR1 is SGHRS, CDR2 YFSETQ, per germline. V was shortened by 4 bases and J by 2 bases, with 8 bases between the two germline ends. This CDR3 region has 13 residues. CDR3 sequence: CASSQILTDTQYF. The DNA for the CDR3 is TGCGCCAGCAGCCAGATACTCACAGATACGCAGTATTTT.

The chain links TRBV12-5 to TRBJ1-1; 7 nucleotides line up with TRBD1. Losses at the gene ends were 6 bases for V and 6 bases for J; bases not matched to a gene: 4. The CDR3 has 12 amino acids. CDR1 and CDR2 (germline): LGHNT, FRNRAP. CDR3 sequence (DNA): TGTGCTAGTGGGCTACAGGGGCCTGAAGCTTTCTTT. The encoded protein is CASGLQGPEAFF.

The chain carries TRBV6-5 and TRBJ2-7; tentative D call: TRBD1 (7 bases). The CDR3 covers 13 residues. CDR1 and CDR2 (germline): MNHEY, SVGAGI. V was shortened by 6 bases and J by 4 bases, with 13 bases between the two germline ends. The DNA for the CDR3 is TGTGCCAGCAGGGGGCCAGGGGGGTACGAGCAGTACTTC. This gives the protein CASRGPGGYEQYF.

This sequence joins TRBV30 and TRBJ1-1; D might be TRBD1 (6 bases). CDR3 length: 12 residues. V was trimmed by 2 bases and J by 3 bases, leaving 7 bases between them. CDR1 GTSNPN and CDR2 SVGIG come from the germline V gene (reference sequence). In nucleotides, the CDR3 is TGTGCCTGGAGTACAGGGTACACTGAAGCTTTCTTT. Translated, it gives CAWSTGYTEAFF. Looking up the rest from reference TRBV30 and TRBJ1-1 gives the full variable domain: SQTIHQWPATLVQPVGSPLSLECTVEGTSNPNLYWYRQAAGRGLQLLFYSVGIGQISSEVPQNLSASRPQDRQFILSSKKLLLSDSGFYLCAWSTGYTEAFFGQGTRLTVV.

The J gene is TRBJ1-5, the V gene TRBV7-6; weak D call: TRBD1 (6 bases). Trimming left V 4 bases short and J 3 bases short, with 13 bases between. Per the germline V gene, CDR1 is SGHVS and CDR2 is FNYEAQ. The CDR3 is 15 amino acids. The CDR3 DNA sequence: TGTGCCAGCAGCTCTACAGGGCTAGACAATCAGCCCCAGCATTTT. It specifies CASSSTGLDNQPQHF.

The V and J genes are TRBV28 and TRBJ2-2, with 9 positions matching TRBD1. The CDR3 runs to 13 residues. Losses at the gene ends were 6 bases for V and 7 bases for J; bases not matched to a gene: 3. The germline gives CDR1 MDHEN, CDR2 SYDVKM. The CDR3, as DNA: TGTGCCAGCAGCCCGGGACAGGGCGGGGAGCTGTTTTTT. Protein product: CASSPGQGGELFF. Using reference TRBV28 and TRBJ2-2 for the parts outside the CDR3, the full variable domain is DVKVTQSSRYLVKRTGEKVFLECVQDMDHENMFWYRQDPGLGLRLIYFSYDVKMKEKGDIPEGYSVSREKKERFSLILESASTNQTSMYLCASSPGQGGELFFGEGSRLTVL.

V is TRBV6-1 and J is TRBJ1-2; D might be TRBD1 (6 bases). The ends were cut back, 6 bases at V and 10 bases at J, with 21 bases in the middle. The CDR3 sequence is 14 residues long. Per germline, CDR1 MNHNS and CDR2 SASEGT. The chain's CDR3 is CASSQGGGPPHYTF. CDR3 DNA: TGTGCCAGCAGCCAAGGGGGGGGGCCTCCGCACTACACCTTC.

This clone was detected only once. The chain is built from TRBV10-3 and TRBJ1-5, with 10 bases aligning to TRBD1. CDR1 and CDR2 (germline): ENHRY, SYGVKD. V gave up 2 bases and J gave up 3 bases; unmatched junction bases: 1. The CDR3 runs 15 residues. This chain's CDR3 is CAISEGTGANQPQHF. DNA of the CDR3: TGTGCCATCAGTGAGGGGACAGGGGCCAATCAGCCCCAGCATTTT.

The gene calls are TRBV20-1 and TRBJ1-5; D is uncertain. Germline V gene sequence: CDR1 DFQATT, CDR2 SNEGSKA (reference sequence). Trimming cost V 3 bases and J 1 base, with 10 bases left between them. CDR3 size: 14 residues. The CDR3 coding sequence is TGCAGTGCTAGTCCAGGCTTGAGCAATCAGCCCCAGCATTTT. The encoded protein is CSASPGLSNQPQHF.

The CDR3 spells CASSERSGGAETQYF. CDR3 DNA: TGCGCCAGCAGTGAGAGGTCCGGGGGGGCCGAGACCCAGTACTTC. J is TRBJ2-5 and V is TRBV10-1; 8 bases are shared with TRBD2. Germline V gene sequence: CDR1 WNHNN, CDR2 SYGVQD (reference sequence). The CDR3 length is 15 residues. V shed 2 bases and J 5 bases; nucleotides not matched to a gene: 7.

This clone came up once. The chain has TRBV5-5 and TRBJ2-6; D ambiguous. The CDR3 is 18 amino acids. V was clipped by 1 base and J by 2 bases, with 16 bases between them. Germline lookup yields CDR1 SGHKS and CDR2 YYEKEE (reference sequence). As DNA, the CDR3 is TGTGCCAGCAGCTTGATGGCGACCAGAAAGACTGGGGCCAACGTCCTGACTTTC. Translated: CASSLMATRKTGANVLTF.

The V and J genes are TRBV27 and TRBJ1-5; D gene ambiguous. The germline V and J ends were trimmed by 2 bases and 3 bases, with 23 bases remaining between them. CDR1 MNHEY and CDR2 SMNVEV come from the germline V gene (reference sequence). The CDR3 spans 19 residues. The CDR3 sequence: CASSLRPPGPPFFNQPQHF. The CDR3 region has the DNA TGTGCCAGCAGTTTACGTCCTCCAGGTCCTCCCTTTTTCAATCAGCCCCAGCATTTT.

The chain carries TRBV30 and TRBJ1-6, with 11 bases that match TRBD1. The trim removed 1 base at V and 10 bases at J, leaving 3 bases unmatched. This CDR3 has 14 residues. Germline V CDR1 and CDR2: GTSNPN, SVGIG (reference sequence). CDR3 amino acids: CAWSGGQGESPLHF. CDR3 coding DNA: TGTGCCTGGAGTGGGGGACAGGGGGAATCACCCCTCCACTTT.

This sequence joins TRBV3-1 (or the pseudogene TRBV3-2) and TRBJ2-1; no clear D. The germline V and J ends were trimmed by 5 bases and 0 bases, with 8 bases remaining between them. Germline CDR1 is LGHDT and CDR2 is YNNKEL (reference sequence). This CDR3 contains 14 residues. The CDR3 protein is CASSNFNSYNEQFF. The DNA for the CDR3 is TGTGCCAGCAGCAATTTTAACTCCTACAATGAGCAGTTCTTC.

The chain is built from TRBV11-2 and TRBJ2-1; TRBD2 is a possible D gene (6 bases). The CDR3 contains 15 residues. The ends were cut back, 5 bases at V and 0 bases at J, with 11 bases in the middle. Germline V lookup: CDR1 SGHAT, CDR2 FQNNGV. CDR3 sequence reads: CASSAGTSSYNEQFF. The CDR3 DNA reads TGTGCCAGCAGCGCCGGGACTTCCTCCTACAATGAGCAGTTCTTC.

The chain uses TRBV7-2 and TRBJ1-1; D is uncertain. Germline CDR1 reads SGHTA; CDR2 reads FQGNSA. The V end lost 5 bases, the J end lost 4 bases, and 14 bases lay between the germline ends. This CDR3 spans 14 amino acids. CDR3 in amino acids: CASSPYGSGTEAFF. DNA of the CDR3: TGTGCCAGCAGCCCTTACGGTTCGGGCACTGAAGCTTTCTTT.

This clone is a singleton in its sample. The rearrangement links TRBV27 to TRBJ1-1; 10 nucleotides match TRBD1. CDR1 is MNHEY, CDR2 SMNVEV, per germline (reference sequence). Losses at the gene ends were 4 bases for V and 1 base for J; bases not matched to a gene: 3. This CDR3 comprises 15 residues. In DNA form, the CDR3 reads TGTGCCAGCAGTTCGGGACAGGGGAGGAACACTGAAGCTTTCTTT. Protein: CASSSGQGRNTEAFF.

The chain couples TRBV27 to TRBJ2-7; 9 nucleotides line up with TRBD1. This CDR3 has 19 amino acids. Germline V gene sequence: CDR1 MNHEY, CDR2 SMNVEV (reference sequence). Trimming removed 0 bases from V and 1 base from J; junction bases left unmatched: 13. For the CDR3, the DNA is TGTGCCAGCAGTTTATCGGTATCAGGACAGGGGTTTTGGTCCTACGAGCAGTACTTC. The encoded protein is CASSLSVSGQGFWSYEQYF.

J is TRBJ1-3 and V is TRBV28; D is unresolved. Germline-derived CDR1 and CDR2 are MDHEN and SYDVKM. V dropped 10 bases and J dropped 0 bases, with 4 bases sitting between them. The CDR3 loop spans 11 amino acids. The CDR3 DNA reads TGTGCCACTACCTCTGGAAACACCATATATTTT. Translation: CATTSGNTIYF.

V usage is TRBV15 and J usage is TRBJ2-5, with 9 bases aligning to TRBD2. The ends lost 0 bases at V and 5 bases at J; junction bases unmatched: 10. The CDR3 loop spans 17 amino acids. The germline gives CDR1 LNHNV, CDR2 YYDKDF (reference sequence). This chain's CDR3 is CATSRDRGGGAGETQYF. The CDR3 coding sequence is TGTGCCACCAGCAGAGATAGAGGCGGGGGGGCAGGGGAGACCCAGTACTTC.

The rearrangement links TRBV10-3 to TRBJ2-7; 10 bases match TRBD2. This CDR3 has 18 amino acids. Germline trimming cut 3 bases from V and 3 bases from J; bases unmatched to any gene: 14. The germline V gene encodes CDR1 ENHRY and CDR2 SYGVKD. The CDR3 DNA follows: TGTGCCATCAGTGACGTTAGCGGGGGGCCTAAAAGATGCTACGAGCAGTACGTC. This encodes CAISDVSGGPKRCYEQYV.

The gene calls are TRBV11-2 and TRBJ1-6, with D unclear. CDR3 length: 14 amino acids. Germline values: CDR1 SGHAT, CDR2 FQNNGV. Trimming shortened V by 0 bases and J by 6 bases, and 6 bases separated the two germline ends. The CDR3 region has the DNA TGTGCCAGCAGCTTAGACGTAATTAATTCACCCCTCCACTTT. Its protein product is CASSLDVINSPLHF.

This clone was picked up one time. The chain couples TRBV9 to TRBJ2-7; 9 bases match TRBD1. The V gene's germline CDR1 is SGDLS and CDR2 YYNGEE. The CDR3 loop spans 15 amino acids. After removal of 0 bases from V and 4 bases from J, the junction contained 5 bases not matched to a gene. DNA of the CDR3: TGTGCCAGCAGCGTAGTGGGGGACAGGGATTACGAGCAGTACTTC. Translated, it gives CASSVVGDRDYEQYF.

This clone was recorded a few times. CDR3 coding DNA: TGTGCCAGCAGCTGGGGGACGATCAACGAGCAGTACTTC. Its protein product is CASSWGTINEQYF. The chain links TRBV11-2 to TRBJ2-7; D is perhaps TRBD1 or TRBD2 (5 bases each). Germline lookup yields CDR1 SGHAT and CDR2 FQNNGV. The CDR3 covers 13 residues. The V gene lost 4 bases and the J gene lost 5 bases, with 12 bases spanning the gap.

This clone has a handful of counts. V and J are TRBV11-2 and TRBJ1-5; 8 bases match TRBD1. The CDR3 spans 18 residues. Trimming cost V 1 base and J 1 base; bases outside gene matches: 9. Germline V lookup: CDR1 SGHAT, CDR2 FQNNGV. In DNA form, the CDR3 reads TGTGCCAGCAGCTTAGGTATACGTAGACAGGGGAGCAATCAGCCCCAGCATTTT. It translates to CASSLGIRRQGSNQPQHF.

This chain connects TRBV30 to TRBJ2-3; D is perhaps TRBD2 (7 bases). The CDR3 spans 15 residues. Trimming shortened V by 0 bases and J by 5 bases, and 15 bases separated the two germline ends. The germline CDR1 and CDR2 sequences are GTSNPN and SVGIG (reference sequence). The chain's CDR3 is CAWSVLGGAGDTQYF. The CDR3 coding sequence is TGTGCCTGGAGTGTACTGGGGGGGGCTGGAGATACGCAGTATTTT.

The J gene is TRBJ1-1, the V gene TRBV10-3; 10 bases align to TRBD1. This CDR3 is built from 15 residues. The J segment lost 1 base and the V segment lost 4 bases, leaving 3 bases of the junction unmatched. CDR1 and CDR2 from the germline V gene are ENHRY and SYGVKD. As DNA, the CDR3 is TGTGCCATCAGTGGGAGACAGGGGGCGAACACTGAAGCTTTCTTT. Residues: CAISGRQGANTEAFF.

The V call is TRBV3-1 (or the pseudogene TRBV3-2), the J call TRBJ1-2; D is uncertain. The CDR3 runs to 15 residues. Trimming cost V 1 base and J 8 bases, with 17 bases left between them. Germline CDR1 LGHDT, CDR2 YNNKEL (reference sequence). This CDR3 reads CASSQGGGNSGGYTF. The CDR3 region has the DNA TGTGCCAGCAGCCAAGGAGGCGGGAATTCTGGAGGCTACACCTTC.

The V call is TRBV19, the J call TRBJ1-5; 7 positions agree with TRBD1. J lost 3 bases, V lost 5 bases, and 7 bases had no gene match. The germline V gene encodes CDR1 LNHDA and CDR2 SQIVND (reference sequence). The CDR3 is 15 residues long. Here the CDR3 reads CASSRDRGFNQPQHF. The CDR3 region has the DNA TGTGCCAGTAGTCGGGACAGAGGGTTCAATCAGCCCCAGCATTTT.

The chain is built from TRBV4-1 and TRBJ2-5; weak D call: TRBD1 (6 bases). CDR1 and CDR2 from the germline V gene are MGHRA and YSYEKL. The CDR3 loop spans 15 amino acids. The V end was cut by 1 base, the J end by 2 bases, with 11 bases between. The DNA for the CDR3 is TGCGCCAGCAGCCAAGTCGCAGGGGATCAAGAGACCCAGTACTTC. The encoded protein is CASSQVAGDQETQYF.